This is a list of T cell receptor beta chains from one sample in a study of early T cells in non-severe SARS-CoV-2 infection. In TCRdb, the 5' RACE reads were re-called with MiXCR into one record per CDR3 protein. The table lists 65,000 to 75,000 distinct CDR3 sequences, approximately 10% of them singletons. Source material: whole blood. Receptor source: an adult who was a healthcare worker with PCR-confirmed SARS-CoV-2 infection or an uninfected control (not recorded which). Both conserved end residues are part of each CDR3. The order of the fields is J gene, clone size, V gene, CDR3 length, D gene, CDR3 DNA, CDR3 protein. D genes are given only for firm matches. Clone size appears in some rows only: once, few, many, or a class for an expanded clone.

J: TRBJ2-1
size: many
V: TRBV7-9
length: 15
D: NA
DNA: TGTGCCAGCAGTTACCGGGATCCAACTTACAATGAGCAGTTCTTC
CDR3: CASSYRDPTYNEQFF

J: TRBJ2-3
size: many
V: TRBV7-2
length: 15
D: TRBD2
DNA: TGTGCCAGCAGCCTCACCGGGGGGTTGGCAGATACGCAGTATTTT
CDR3: CASSLTGGLADTQYF

J: TRBJ2-3
size: few
V: TRBV5-1
length: 14
D: NA
DNA: TGCGCCAGCAGCTTGGGGGCTTCCCCCCATACGCAGTATTTT
CDR3: CASSLGASPHTQYF

J: TRBJ1-3
size: many
V: TRBV6-5
length: 12
D: NA
DNA: TGTGCCAGCATTGCGTCTGGAAACACCATATATTTT
CDR3: CASIASGNTIYF

J: TRBJ2-1
size: NA
V: TRBV3-1
length: 16
D: TRBD2
DNA: TGTGCCAGCAGCCAAATCCTCCAGCGGGAGAGGGGTGAGCAGTTCTTC
CDR3: CASSQILQRERGEQFF

J: TRBJ2-2
size: many
V: TRBV5-4
length: 14
D: NA
DNA: TGTGCCAGCAGCTTGGGACTTCCCACCGGGGAGCTGTTTTTT
CDR3: CASSLGLPTGELFF

J: TRBJ1-3
size: few
V: TRBV29-1
length: 12
D: NA
DNA: TGCAGCGTGGGAGAGACTGGAAACACCATATATTTT
CDR3: CSVGETGNTIYF

J: TRBJ2-5
size: NA
V: TRBV6-6
length: 13
D: NA
DNA: TGTGCCAGCAGTTTCCGGGGGCAAGAGACCCAGTACTTC
CDR3: CASSFRGQETQYF

J: TRBJ1-5
size: many
V: TRBV6-5
length: 15
D: TRBD1
DNA: TGTGCCAGCAGGCGACAGGGCGATAGCAATCAGCCCCAGCATTTT
CDR3: CASRRQGDSNQPQHF

J: TRBJ2-1
size: NA
V: TRBV25-1
length: 12
D: NA
DNA: TGTGCCAGCAGTGATGGCCCCAATGAGCAGTTCTTC
CDR3: CASSDGPNEQFF

J: TRBJ2-3
size: NA
V: TRBV7-9
length: 15
D: NA
DNA: TGTGCCAGCAGCTCCGCCCAAAACCGCACAGATACGCAGTATTTT
CDR3: CASSSAQNRTDTQYF

J: TRBJ1-1
size: many
V: TRBV29-1
length: 12
D: TRBD1
DNA: TGCAGCGGGGGACAGTTGAACACTGAAGCTTTCTTT
CDR3: CSGGQLNTEAFF

J: TRBJ2-7
size: NA
V: TRBV4-2
length: 12
D: NA
DNA: TGTGCCAACAGCCAAGCTCAATACGAGCAGTACTTC
CDR3: CANSQAQYEQYF

J: TRBJ1-2
size: many
V: TRBV2
length: 14
D: NA
DNA: TGTGCCAGCACCACCCCGGCAGCAAACTATGGCTACACCTTC
CDR3: CASTTPAANYGYTF

J: TRBJ2-3
size: NA
V: TRBV7-2
length: 15
D: NA
DNA: TGTGCCAGCAGCTCACGGACCGGGACCACAGATACGCAGTATTTT
CDR3: CASSSRTGTTDTQYF

J: TRBJ1-1
size: many
V: TRBV6-2/TRBV6-3
length: 14
D: NA
DNA: TGTGCCAGCCACTGGCTAGGTCTGAACACTGAAGCTTTCTTT
CDR3: CASHWLGLNTEAFF

J: TRBJ2-1
size: many
V: TRBV5-6
length: 16
D: NA
DNA: TGTGCCAGCAGCTTCCTCCTCCGGGACACGCACAATGAGCAGTTCTTC
CDR3: CASSFLLRDTHNEQFF

J: TRBJ1-5
size: NA
V: TRBV7-9
length: 14
D: NA
DNA: TGTGCCAGCAGCGATACAGGTTACAATCAGCCCCAGCATTTT
CDR3: CASSDTGYNQPQHF

J: TRBJ2-3
size: many
V: TRBV29-1
length: 15
D: TRBD2
DNA: TGCAGCGTGGACCCTAGCGGGAGTGGCTCAGATACGCAGTATTTT
CDR3: CSVDPSGSGSDTQYF

J: TRBJ2-7
size: many
V: TRBV20-1
length: 12
D: NA
DNA: TGCAGTGCCCAGAGGGGATCCTACGAGCAGTACTTC
CDR3: CSAQRGSYEQYF

J: TRBJ1-2
size: NA
V: TRBV6-5
length: 15
D: NA
DNA: TGTGCCAGCAGTTACTCGGAGGGCAGTAACTATGGCTACACCTTC
CDR3: CASSYSEGSNYGYTF

J: TRBJ2-7
size: NA
V: TRBV5-1
length: 13
D: NA
DNA: TGCGCCAGCAGCAAGGACGGGCCCTACGAGCAGTACTTC
CDR3: CASSKDGPYEQYF

J: TRBJ2-1
size: few
V: TRBV12-3/TRBV12-4
length: 16
D: TRBD2
DNA: TGTGCCAGCAGTCTAAGCAGCGGGAGTATCTACAATGAGCAGTTCTTC
CDR3: CASSLSSGSIYNEQFF

J: TRBJ2-3
size: many
V: TRBV5-5
length: 15
D: NA
DNA: TGTGCCAGCACCCGGAGGCCAGGATACACAGATACGCAGTATTTT
CDR3: CASTRRPGYTDTQYF